The source of this T cell receptor beta chain is a study of blood T cell repertoires in COVID-19. On the study more broadly: PBMCs, B-cell-depleted T cells, or T cells were the source of the cDNA or gDNA that made up the material.

TCRdb's table, derived via immunoSEQ multiplex PCR, lists solely in-frame clones and lacks some. The profile shows 390,000 or so clones, approximately 90% of them singletons. With V trimmed by 10 bases and J by 11 bases, 14 bases remained unmatched. CDR1 MDHEN and CDR2 SYDVKM come from the germline V gene. CDR3 size: 12 residues. The receptor comes from a man aged 18 to 30 who had recovered from COVID-19. Sequencing input: PBMCs or T cells enriched from blood (not recorded which). This rearrangement joins TRBV28 to TRBJ2-7; TRBD2 agrees at 7 bases. The CDR3 bases are TGTGCCACCACATTAGTCGGGGGGAGAAAGTACTTC. It specifies CATTLVGGRKYF. Filled out from reference TRBV28 and TRBJ2-7, the complete variable domain reads DVKVTQSSRYLVKRTGEKVFLECVQDMDHENMFWYRQDPGLGLRLIYFSYDVKMKEKGDIPEGYSVSREKKERFSLILESASTNQTSMYLCATTLVGGRKYFGPGTRLTVT.